This TCR beta chain was identified during a study of cytomegalovirus exposure and HLA in healthy donors. The wider study: The study placed around 80% of its 350 to 400 genotyped donors in the Caucasian-associated ancestry cluster. Study results and limitations: Donors were assumed by presence/absence analyses to have roughly uniform sequencing depth.

Both 60 Vbeta primers and 13 Jbeta primers went into the PCR. Produced via immunoSEQ multiplex PCR; TCRdb's table is partial and in-frame only. Recorded for this sample: around 110,000 clones. The CDR3 has 14 residues. Trimming shortened V by 3 bases and J by 4 bases, and 10 bases separated the two germline ends. Germline CDR1 reads LNHDA; CDR2 reads SQIVND (reference sequence). Note on this clone: The target antigen is unknown.

Sequenced material: PBMCs. V is TRBV19 and J is TRBJ2-1, with D perhaps matching TRBD2 (6 bases). The clonotype originates from a young man in good health and CMV-seronegative. CDR3: CASSIGTRYNEQFF. For the CDR3, the DNA is TGTGCCAGTAGTATCGGGACTCGATACAATGAGCAGTTCTTC.